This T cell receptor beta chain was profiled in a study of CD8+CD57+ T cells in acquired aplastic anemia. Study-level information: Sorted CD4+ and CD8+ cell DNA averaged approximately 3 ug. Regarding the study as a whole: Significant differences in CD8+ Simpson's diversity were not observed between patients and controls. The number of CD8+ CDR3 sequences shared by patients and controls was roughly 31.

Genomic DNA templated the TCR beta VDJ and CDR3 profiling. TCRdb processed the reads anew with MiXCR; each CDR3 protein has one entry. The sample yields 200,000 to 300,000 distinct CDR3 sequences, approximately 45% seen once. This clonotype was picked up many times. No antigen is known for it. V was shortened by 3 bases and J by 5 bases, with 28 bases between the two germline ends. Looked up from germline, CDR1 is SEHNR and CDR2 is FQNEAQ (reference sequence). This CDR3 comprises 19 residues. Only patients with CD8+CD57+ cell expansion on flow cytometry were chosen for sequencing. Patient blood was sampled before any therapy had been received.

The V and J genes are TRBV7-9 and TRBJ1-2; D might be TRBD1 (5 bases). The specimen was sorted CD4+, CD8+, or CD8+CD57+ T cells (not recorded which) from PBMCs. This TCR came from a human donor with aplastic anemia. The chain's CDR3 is CASSFSVPAQQEIPYGYTF. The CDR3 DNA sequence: TGTGCCAGCAGCTTCAGCGTTCCGGCCCAACAGGAAATTCCTTATGGCTACACCTTC.